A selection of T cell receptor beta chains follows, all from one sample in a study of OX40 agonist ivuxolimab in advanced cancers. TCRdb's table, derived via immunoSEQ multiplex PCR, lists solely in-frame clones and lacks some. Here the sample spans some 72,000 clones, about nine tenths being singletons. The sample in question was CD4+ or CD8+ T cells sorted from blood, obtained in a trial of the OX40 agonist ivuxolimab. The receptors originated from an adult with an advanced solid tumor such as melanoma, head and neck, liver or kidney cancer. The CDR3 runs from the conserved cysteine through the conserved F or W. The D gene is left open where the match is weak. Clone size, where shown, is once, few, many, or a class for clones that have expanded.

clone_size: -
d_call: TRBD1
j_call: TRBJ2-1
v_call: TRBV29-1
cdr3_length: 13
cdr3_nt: TGCAGCGTCCACGTCACAGGGGGGAATGAGCAGTTCTTC
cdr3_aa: CSVHVTGGNEQFF

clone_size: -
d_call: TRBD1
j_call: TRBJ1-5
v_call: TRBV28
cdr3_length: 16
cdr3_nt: TGTGCCAGCAGTTTAGCGACATCCAGGGGGGGTCAGCCCCAGCATTTT
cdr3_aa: CASSLATSRGGQPQHF

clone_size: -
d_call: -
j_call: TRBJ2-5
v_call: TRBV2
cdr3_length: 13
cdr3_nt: TGTGCCAGCAGGGGGGACACGCAAGAGACCCAGTACTTC
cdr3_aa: CASRGDTQETQYF

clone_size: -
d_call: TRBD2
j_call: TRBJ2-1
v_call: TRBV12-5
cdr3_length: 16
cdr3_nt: TGTGCTAGTGCCTGGGGCCCCGTTGGGGGAGGGAATGAGCAGTTCTTC
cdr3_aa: CASAWGPVGGGNEQFF

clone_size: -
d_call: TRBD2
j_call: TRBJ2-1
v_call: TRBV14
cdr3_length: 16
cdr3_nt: TGTGCCAGCAGCCAGAAGCGGGAGAGAACCTACAATGAGCAGTTCTTC
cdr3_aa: CASSQKRERTYNEQFF

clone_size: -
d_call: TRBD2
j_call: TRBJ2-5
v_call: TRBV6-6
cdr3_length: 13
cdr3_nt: TGTGCCAGCAGCCAATCGACTAGCGGGAGTCCGTACTTC
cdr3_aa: CASSQSTSGSPYF

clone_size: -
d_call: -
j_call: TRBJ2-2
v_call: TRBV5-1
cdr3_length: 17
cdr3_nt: TGCGCCAGCTCCGACTATACCCGGGGAACCAACACCGGGGAGCTGTTTTTT
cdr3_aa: CASSDYTRGTNTGELFF

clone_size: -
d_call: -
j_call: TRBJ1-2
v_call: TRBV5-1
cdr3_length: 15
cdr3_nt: TGCGCCAGCAGCTTTACAACCGGGACGGGTGATGGCTACACCTTC
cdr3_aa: CASSFTTGTGDGYTF

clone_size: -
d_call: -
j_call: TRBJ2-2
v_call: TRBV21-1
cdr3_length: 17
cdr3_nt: TGTGCCAGCAGCAAAGTGGTCCCAGGGGGCAACACCGGGGAGCTGTTTTTT
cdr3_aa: CASSKVVPGGNTGELFF

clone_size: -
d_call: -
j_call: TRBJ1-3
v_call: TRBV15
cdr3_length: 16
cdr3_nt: TGTGCCACCAGCAGAGATGGGCAGCTCTCTGGAAACACCATATATTTT
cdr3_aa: CATSRDGQLSGNTIYF

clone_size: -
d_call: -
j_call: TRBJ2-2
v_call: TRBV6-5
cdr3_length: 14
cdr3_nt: TGTGCCAGCAGTTTCGTGGGTACGGGCGGGGAGCTGTTTTTT
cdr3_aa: CASSFVGTGGELFF

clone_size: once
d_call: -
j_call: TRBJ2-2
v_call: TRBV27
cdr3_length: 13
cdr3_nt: TGTGCCAGCACGTGGCGGGACTCCGGGGAGCTGTTTTTT
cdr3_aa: CASTWRDSGELFF

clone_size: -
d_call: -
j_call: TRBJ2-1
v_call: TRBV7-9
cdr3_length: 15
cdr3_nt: TGTGCCAGCAGCTTAGAGGGCAGCTCCTACAATGAGCAGTTCTTC
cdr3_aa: CASSLEGSSYNEQFF

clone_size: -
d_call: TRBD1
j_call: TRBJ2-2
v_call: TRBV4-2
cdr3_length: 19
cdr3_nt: TGTGCCAGCAGCCCTTACCCCTTGCCGGGACAGGGTCCTTCCGGGGAGCTGTTTTTT
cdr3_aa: CASSPYPLPGQGPSGELFF

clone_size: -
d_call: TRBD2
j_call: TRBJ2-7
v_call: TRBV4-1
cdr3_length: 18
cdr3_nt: TGCGCCAGCAGCCAAGAACTAGATGGGACTAGCGTCACCTACGAGCAGTACTTC
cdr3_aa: CASSQELDGTSVTYEQYF

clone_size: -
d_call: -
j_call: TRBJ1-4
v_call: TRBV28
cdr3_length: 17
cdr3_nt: TGTGCCAGCAGTTTAATTTCCGGATTAGGGACGCTCGGAAAACTGTTTTTT
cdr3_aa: CASSLISGLGTLGKLFF

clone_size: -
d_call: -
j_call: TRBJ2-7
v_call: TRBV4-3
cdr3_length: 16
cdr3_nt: TGCGCCAGCAGCCAAGATAGCCAGGGTAGCTCCTACGAGCAGTACTTC
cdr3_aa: CASSQDSQGSSYEQYF

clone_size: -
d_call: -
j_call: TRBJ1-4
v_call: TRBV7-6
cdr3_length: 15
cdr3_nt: TGTGCCAGCAGCTTAGCGGGGAGAACGAATGAAAAACTGTTTTTT
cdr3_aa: CASSLAGRTNEKLFF

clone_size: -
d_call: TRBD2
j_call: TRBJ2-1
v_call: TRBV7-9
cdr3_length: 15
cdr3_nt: TGTGCCAGCAGCCGGGGGGAAGGGTCCTACAATGAGCAGTTCTTC
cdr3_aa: CASSRGEGSYNEQFF

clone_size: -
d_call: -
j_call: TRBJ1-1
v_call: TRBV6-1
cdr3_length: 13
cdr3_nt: TGTGCCAGCAGGGCCCGAGGGGATGCTGAAGCTTTCTTT
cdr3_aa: CASRARGDAEAFF

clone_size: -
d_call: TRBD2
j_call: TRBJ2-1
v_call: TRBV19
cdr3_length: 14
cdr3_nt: TGTGCCAGTAAAGGCGGGGGGCCCGGCAATGAGCAGTTCTTC
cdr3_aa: CASKGGGPGNEQFF

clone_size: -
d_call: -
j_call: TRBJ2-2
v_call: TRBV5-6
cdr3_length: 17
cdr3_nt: TGTGCCAGCAGCTTGGCCTTCAGGGGACGGAGGACCGGGGAGCTGTTTTTT
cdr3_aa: CASSLAFRGRRTGELFF

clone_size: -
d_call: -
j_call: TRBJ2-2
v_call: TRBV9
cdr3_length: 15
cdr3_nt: TGTGCCAGCAGCGTAGGAGCAGAGAACACCGGGGAGCTGTTTTTT
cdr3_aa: CASSVGAENTGELFF

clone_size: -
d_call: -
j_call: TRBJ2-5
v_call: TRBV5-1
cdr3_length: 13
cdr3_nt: TGCGCCAGCAGCTTGGGCGGAGAAGAGACCCAGTACTTC
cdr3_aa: CASSLGGEETQYF

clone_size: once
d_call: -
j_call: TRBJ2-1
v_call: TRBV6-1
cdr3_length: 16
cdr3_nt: TGTGCCAGCAGTGAAAGGGCTAGCCCCTCCTACAATGAGCAGTTCTTC
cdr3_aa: CASSERASPSYNEQFF

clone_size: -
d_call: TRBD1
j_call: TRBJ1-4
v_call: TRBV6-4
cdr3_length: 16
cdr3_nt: TGTGCCAGCAGTGTCGGCCCGGGACAGGGAGGAGAAAAACTGTTTTTT
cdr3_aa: CASSVGPGQGGEKLFF

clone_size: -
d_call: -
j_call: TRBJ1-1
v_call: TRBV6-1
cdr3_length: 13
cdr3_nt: TGTGCCAGCAGTGAAGGCAGGGGAACCGAAGCTTTCTTT
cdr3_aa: CASSEGRGTEAFF

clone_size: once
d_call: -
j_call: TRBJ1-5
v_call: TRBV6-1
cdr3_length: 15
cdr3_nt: TGTGCCAGCAGTGAAGCACTACAAATCCATCAGCCCCAGCATTTT
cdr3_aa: CASSEALQIHQPQHF

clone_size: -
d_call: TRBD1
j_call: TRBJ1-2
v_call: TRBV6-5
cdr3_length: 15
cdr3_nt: TGTGCCAGCAGTAACGGACAGGGGGGTAACTATGGCTACACCTTC
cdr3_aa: CASSNGQGGNYGYTF

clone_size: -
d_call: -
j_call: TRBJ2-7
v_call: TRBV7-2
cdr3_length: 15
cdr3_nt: TGTGCCAGCAGCTCCCTCGACAGCGGCAAGGGGGAGCAGTACTTC
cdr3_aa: CASSSLDSGKGEQYF

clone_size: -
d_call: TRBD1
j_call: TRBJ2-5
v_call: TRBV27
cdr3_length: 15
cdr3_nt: TGTGCCAGCAGTTTACTCTCCGGGACAGTTCGGACCCAGTACTTC
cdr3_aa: CASSLLSGTVRTQYF

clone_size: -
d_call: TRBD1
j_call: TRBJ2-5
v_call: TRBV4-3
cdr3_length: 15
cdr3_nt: TGCGCCAGCAGCCTCGAGACAGGGAGCCAAGAGACCCAGTACTTC
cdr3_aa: CASSLETGSQETQYF

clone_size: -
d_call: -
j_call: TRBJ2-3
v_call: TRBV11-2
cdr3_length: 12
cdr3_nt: TGTGCCAGCAGCCCCGGAGCGGATACGCAGTATTTT
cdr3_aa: CASSPGADTQYF

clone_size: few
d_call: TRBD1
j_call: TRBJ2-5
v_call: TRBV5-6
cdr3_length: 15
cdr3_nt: TGTGCCAGCAGCGCCGCGGACAGGAGACAAGAGACCCAGTACTTC
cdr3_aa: CASSAADRRQETQYF

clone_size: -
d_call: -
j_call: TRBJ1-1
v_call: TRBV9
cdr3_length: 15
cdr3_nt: TGTGCCAGCAGTAGGGAAGGGAATCTGAACACTGAAGCTTTCTTT
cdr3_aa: CASSREGNLNTEAFF

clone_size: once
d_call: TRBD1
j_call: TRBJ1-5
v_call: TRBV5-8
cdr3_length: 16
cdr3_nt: TGTGCCAGCAGCCAATACAGGGGCCGTGAGGGTCAGCCCCAGCATTTT
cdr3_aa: CASSQYRGREGQPQHF

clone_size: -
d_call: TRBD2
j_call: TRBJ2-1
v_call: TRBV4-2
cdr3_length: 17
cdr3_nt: TGTGCCAGCAGCCAAACTAGCGGAAGGGTCTCCTACAATGAGCAGTTCTTC
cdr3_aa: CASSQTSGRVSYNEQFF

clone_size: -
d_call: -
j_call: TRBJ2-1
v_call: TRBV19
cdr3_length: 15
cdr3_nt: TGTGCCAGTAGTATAGAGTTCAGGCCGACGGGTGAGCAGTTCTTC
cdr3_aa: CASSIEFRPTGEQFF

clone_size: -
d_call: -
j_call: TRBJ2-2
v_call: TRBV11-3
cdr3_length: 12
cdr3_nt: TGTGCCAGCAGTAGCGAGACCGGGGAGCTGTTTTTT
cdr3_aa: CASSSETGELFF

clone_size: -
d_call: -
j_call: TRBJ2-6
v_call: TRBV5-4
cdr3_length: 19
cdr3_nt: TGTGCCAGCACCAGGGGAGGTAGCCTCCCAAACTCTGGGGCCAACGTCCTGACTTTC
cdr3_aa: CASTRGGSLPNSGANVLTF

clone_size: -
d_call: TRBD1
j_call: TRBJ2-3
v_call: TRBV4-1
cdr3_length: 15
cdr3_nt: TGCGCCAGCAGCCCCGGACAGGGGTGGACAGATACGCAGTATTTT
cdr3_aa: CASSPGQGWTDTQYF

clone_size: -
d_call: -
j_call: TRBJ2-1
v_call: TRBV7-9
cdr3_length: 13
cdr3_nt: TGTGCCAGCAGCCTGGACAGCTACAATGAGCAGTTCTTC
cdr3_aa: CASSLDSYNEQFF

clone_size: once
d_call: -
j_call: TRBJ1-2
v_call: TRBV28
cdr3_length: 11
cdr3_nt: TGTGCCAGCAGCTCTGGGTATGGCTACACCTTC
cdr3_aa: CASSSGYGYTF

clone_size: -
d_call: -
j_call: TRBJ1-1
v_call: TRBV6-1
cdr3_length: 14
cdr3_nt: TGTGCCAGCAGTGGACCCAACAGCGACACTGAAGCTTTCTTT
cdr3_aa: CASSGPNSDTEAFF

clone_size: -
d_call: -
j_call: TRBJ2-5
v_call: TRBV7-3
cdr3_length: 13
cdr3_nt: TGTGCCAGCAGCAAGGACAGCGGGGAGACCCAGTACTTC
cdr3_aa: CASSKDSGETQYF

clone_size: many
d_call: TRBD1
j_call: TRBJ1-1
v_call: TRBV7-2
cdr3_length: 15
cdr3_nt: TGTGCCAGCAGCTTAGGGAGGACAGGGGTGACTGAAGCTTTCTTT
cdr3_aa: CASSLGRTGVTEAFF

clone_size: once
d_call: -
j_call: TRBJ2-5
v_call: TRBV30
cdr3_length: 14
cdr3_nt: TGTGCCTGGAGTGCCGAACCCCTCGGGGAGACCCAGTACTTC
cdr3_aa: CAWSAEPLGETQYF

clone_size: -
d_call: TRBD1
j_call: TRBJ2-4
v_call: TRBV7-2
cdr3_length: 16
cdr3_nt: TGTGCCAGCAGCGACGGGACAGGGCTGGGCAAAAACATTCAGTACTTC
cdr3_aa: CASSDGTGLGKNIQYF